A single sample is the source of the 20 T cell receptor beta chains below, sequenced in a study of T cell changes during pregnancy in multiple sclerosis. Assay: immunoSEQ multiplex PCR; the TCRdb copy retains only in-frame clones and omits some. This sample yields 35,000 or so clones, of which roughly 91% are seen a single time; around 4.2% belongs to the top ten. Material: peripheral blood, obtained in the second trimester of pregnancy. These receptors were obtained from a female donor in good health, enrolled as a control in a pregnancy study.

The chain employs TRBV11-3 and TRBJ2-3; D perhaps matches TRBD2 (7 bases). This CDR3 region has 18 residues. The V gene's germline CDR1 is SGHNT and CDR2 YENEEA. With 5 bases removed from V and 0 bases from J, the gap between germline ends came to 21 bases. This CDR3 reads CASSPGGATTSSTDTQYF. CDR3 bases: TGTGCCAGCAGCCCTGGGGGGGCTACAACCTCTAGCACAGATACGCAGTATTTT.

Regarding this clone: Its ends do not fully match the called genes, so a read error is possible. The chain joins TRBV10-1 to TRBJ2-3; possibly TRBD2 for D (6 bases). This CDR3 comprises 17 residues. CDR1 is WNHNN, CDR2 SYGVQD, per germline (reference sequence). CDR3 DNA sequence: TGCGCCAGCAGTGAGCTCGATGGGACCACTAGCACGGATACGCAGTATTTT. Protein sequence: CASSELDGTTSTDTQYF.

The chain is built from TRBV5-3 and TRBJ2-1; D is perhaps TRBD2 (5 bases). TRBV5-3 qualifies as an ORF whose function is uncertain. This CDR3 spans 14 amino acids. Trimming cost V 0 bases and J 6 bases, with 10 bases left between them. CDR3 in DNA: TGTGCCAGAAGCTTGGATCTAGCCGGCAATGAGCAGTTCTTC. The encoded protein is CARSLDLAGNEQFF.

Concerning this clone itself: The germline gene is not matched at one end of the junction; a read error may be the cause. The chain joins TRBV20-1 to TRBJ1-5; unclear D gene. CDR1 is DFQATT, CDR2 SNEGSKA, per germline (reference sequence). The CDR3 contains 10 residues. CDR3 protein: CSAPRGGLDF. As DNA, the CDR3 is TGCAGTGCCCCACGGGGAGGTTTGGATTTT.

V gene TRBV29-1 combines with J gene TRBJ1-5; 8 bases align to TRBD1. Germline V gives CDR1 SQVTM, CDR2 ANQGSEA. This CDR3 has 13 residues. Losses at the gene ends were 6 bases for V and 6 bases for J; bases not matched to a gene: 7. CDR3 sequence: CSVTDRESQPQHF. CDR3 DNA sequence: TGCAGCGTGACGGACAGGGAGAGTCAGCCCCAGCATTTT.

CDR3 coding DNA: TGTGCCAGCAGCCCGGACAGCGGGACCCTCCACTTT. Translating it yields CASSPDSGTLHF. The V call is TRBV7-9, the J call TRBJ1-6; perhaps TRBD1 as D (6 bases). Germline CDR1 SEHNR, CDR2 FQNEAQ (reference sequence). Trimming stripped 5 bases from V and 14 bases from J, with 13 bases between. CDR3 size: 12 residues.

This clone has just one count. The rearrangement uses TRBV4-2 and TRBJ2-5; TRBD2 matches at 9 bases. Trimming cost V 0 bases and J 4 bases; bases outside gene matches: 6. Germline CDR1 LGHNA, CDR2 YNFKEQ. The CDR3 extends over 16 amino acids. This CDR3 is CASSQDWLAGRETQYF. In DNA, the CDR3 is TGTGCCAGCAGCCAAGATTGGCTAGCGGGGCGAGAGACCCAGTACTTC.

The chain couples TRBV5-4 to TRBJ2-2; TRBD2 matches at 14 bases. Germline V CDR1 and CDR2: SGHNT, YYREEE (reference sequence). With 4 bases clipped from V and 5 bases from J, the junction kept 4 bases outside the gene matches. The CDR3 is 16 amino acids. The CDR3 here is CASSPGTSGSTGELFF. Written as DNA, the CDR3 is TGTGCCAGCAGCCCCGGGACTAGCGGGAGTACCGGGGAGCTGTTTTTT. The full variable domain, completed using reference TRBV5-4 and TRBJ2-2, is ETGVTQSPTHLIKTRGQQVTLRCSSQSGHNTVSWYQQALGQGPQFIFQYYREEENGRGNFPPRFSGLQFPNYSSELNVNALELDDSALYLCASSPGTSGSTGELFFGEGSRLTVL.

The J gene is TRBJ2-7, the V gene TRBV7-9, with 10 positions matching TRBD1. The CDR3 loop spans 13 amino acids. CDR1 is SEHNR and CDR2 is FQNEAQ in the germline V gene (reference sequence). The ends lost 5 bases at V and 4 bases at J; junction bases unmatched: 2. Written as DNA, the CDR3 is TGTGCCAGCAGCCCGGGACAGGGGTACGAGCAGTACTTC. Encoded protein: CASSPGQGYEQYF. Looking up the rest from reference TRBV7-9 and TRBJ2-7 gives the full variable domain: DTGVSQNPRHKITKRGQNVTFRCDPISEHNRLYWYRQTLGQGPEFLTYFQNEAQLEKSRLLSDRFSAERPKGSFSTLEIQRTEQGDSAMYLCASSPGQGYEQYFGPGTRLTVT.

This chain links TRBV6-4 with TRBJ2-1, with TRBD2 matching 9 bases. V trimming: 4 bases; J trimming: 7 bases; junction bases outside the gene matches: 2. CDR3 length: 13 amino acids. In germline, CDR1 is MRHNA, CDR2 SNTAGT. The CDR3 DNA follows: TGTGCCAGCAGTGGGACTAGCGAGAATGAGCAGTTCTTC. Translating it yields CASSGTSENEQFF.

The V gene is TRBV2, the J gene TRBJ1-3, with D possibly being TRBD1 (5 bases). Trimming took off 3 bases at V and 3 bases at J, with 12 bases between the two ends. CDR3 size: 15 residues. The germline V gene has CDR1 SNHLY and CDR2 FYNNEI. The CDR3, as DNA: TGTGCCAGCAGTGACGGAGACAGCCGTGGAAACACCATATATTTT. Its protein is CASSDGDSRGNTIYF.

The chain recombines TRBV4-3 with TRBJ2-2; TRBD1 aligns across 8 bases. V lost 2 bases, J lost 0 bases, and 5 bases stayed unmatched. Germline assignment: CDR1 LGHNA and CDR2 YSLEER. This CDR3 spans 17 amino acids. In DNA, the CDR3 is TGCGCCAGCAGCCAAACCTACAGGGGGGCGAACACCGGGGAGCTGTTTTTT. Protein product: CASSQTYRGANTGELFF.

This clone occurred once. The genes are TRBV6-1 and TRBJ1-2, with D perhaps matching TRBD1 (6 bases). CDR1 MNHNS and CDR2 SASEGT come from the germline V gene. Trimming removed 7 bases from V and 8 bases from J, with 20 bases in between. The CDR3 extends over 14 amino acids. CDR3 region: CASIMGTPAEGYTF. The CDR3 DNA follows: TGTGCCAGCATTATGGGGACACCGGCTGAGGGCTACACCTTC.

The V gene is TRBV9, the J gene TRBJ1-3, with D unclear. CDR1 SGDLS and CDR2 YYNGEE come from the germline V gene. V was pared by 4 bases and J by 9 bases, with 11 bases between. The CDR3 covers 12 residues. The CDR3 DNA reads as TGTGCCAGCAGCCCCCCCACGGGCACCATATATTTT. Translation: CASSPPTGTIYF. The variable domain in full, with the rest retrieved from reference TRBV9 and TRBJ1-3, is DSGVTQTPKHLITATGQRVTLRCSPRSGDLSVYWYQQSLDQGLQFLIQYYNGEERAKGNILERFSAQQFPDLHSELNLSSLELGDSALYFCASSPPTGTIYFGEGSWLTVV.

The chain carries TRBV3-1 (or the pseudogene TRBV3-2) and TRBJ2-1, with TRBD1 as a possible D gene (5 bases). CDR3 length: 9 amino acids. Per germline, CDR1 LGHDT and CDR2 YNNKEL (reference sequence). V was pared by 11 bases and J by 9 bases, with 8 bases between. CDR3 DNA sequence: TGTGCCGCCCAGGGTGAGCAGTTCTTC. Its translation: CAAQGEQFF.

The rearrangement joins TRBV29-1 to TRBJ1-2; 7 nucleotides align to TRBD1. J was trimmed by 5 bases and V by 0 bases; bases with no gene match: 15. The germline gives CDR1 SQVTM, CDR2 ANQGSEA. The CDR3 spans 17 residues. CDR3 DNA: TGCAGCGTTGAAGATCTGGGGAATACCGGGACAGCATATGGCTACACCTTC. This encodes CSVEDLGNTGTAYGYTF.

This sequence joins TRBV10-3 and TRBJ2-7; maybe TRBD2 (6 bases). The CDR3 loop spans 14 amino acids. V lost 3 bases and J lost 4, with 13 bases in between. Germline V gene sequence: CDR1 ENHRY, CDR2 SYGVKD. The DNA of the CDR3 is TGTGCCATCAGTGATACCGGGAGCCGGTACGAGCAGTACTTC. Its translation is CAISDTGSRYEQYF.

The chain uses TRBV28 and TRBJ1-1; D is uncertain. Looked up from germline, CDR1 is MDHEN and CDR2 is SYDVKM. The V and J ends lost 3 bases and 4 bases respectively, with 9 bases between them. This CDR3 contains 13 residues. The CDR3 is CASSLRIVTEAFF. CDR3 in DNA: TGTGCCAGCAGTTTGCGAATAGTCACTGAAGCTTTCTTT.

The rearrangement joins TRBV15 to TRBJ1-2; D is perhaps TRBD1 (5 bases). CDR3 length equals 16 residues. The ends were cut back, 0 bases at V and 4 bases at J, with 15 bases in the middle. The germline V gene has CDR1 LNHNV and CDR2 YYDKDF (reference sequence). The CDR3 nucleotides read TGTGCCACCAGCAGAGAGGGGGGGGAAAATAGCTATGGCTACACCTTC. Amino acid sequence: CATSREGGENSYGYTF.

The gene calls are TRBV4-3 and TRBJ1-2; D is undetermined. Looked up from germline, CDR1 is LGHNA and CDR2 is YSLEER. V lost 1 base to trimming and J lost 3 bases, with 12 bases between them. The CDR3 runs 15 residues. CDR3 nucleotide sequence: TGCGCCAGCAGCCAAGGTAATGCGAGGGACTATGGCTACACCTTC. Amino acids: CASSQGNARDYGYTF.